This T cell receptor (beta chain) was sequenced for a study of brain T cells in children with intractable seizures. General study points: Viral specificity was inferred only from CDR3 similarity; HCMV serostatus was unknown.

On this clone: The antigen remains undetermined.

The assay was immunoSEQ multiplex PCR, and TCRdb's table has in-frame clones only and misses some. The sample yields approximately 330,000 clones, about 93% seen once. Time point defined: blood from clinic visit 5 months post-surgery; TSC patient then seizure free. Surgery cases with the highest brain T cell transcript signatures were chosen for sequencing. Patients received at least one anti-epileptic drug before surgery. V shed 1 base and J 10 bases; nucleotides not matched to a gene: 6. This CDR3 is built from 14 residues. The germline gives CDR1 SGHTA, CDR2 FQGNSA. The starting material was peripheral blood, obtained more than 4 months after surgery. The chain couples TRBV7-2 to TRBJ2-1, with 8 positions matching TRBD2. The receptor comes from a boy younger than two with tuberous sclerosis and intractable seizures. CDR3 bases: TGTGCCAGCAGCTTAGGGCGGGGGGTCGAGGAGCAGTTCTTC. It is translated as CASSLGRGVEEQFF.